The next 21 T cell receptor beta chains were all read from a single sample in a study of blood T cells in healthy people across ages. PCR was performed a second time for about 7 to 12 cycles using a sample-barcoded 5' primer and a J-beta primer mix. MiXCR, applied by TCRdb to the 5' RACE reads, yields one record per CDR3 protein. The sample lists 650,000 to 1,000,000 distinct CDR3 sequences; around 36% were seen once. Sequenced input: blood. These receptors all come from a man between 18 and 29 years old in good health.

The rearrangement uses TRBV12-3 or TRBV12-4 and TRBJ1-1; TRBD1 matches at 10 bases. With V trimmed by 1 base and J by 8 bases, 16 bases remained unmatched. The CDR3 is made up of 18 amino acids. The CDR3 DNA reads TGTGCCAGCAGTTTAGGGGGACAGGGGCCCCTGAAGGTTAGGGAAGCTTTCTTT. This codes for CASSLGGQGPLKVREAFF.

The V call is TRBV20-1, the J call TRBJ2-1, with D perhaps matching TRBD1 or TRBD2 (5 bases each). The CDR3 is made up of 13 amino acids. Germline V lookup: CDR1 DFQATT, CDR2 SNEGSKA (reference sequence). V lost 4 bases, J lost 7 bases, and 14 bases lay in between. CDR3 sequence reads: CSANGDQINEQFF. The CDR3 DNA reads as TGCAGTGCTAACGGGGACCAGATTAATGAGCAGTTCTTC.

The V and J genes are TRBV6-5 and TRBJ1-1, with D unresolved. The germline CDR1 and CDR2 sequences are MNHEY and SVGAGI. The length of the CDR3 is 15 residues. V dropped 6 bases and J dropped 7 bases, with 21 bases sitting between them. The CDR3 nucleotides read TGTGCCAGCAGCTTTATAGGGCTAGATAAGGGTGAAGCTTTCTTT. Its protein is CASSFIGLDKGEAFF.

This clonotype has only a few counts. The chain combines TRBV5-1 with TRBJ2-1, with 11 bases that match TRBD1. In germline, CDR1 is SGHRS, CDR2 YFSETQ. The CDR3 length is 16 residues. Trimming took 0 bases from V and 3 from J; bases not matched to a gene: 2. CDR3 sequence (DNA): TGCGCCAGCAGCTTGGACGGGACAGGGGGCTACAATGAGCAGTTCTTC. As protein: CASSLDGTGGYNEQFF.

The rearrangement uses TRBV20-1 and TRBJ2-3, with D tentatively TRBD2 (6 bases). Trimming shortened V by 2 bases and J by 3 bases, and 12 bases separated the two germline ends. The CDR3 consists of 14 residues. Germline V gives CDR1 DFQATT, CDR2 SNEGSKA (reference sequence). The CDR3: CSARQGLRTDTQYF. Here the CDR3 DNA reads TGCAGTGCTAGACAAGGACTACGGACAGATACGCAGTATTTT.

In this sample, this clonotype turned up many times. V usage is TRBV15 and J usage is TRBJ2-5; D gene unclear. This CDR3 has 12 residues. V lost 3 bases and J 5 bases, leaving 7 bases between the germline ends. Germline values: CDR1 LNHNV, CDR2 YYDKDF (reference sequence). CDR3 DNA: TGTGCCACCAGCAGGCGTGGGGAGACCCAGTACTTC. Protein product: CATSRRGETQYF.

This clonotype was recorded only once. The J gene is TRBJ1-1, the V gene TRBV20-1, with D tentatively TRBD1 (6 bases). V was shortened by 2 bases and J by 6 bases, with 16 bases between the two germline ends. The V gene's germline CDR1 is DFQATT and CDR2 SNEGSKA (reference sequence). The CDR3 loop spans 14 amino acids. CDR3 sequence: CSARSRRGGPEAFF. CDR3 in DNA: TGCAGTGCTAGATCCCGTCGGGGGGGGCCTGAAGCTTTCTTT.

This clonotype was detected a few times. The chain uses TRBV6-5 and TRBJ1-1; D not certain. This CDR3 contains 16 residues. Germline V lookup: CDR1 MNHEY, CDR2 SVGAGI. Deletions cut 4 bases from V and 0 bases from J, with 15 bases between. CDR3 amino acids: CASSSRGETLNTEAFF. In DNA, the CDR3 is TGTGCCAGCAGTTCTCGAGGAGAAACCTTGAACACTGAAGCTTTCTTT.

This clonotype was counted ten times or more. The chain has TRBV12-3 or TRBV12-4 and TRBJ1-1, with D uncertain. With 3 bases removed from V and 5 bases from J, the gap between germline ends came to 7 bases. The CDR3 runs to 12 residues. Written as DNA, the CDR3 is TGTGCCAGCAGTTTTCGGGAGACTGAAGCTTTCTTT. Translating gives CASSFRETEAFF.

The genes are TRBV20-1 and TRBJ2-1; 7 bases are shared with TRBD1. There are 15 residues in the CDR3. Germline assignment: CDR1 DFQATT and CDR2 SNEGSKA (reference sequence). With V trimmed by 5 bases and J by 6 bases, 13 bases remained unmatched. The CDR3 here is CSAQYRGNPGNEQFF. The CDR3 DNA sequence: TGCAGTGCTCAATACAGGGGTAATCCGGGCAATGAGCAGTTCTTC.

This clonotype was counted ten times or more. This chain joins TRBV6-2 or TRBV6-3 and TRBJ2-3; no reliable D call. Germline V gene lookup returns CDR1 MNHEY and CDR2 SVGEGT. The CDR3 is 12 amino acids. With 4 bases removed from V and 4 bases from J, the gap between germline ends came to 6 bases. The CDR3 is CASSFTADTQYF. DNA of the CDR3: TGTGCCAGCAGTTTCACCGCAGATACGCAGTATTTT.

This clonotype turned up a few times. J is TRBJ2-1 and V is TRBV20-1; TRBD1 is a possible D gene (5 bases). V was cut by 6 bases and J by 6 bases, with 21 bases left in between. Germline loops: CDR1 DFQATT, CDR2 SNEGSKA (reference sequence). The CDR3 is 15 amino acids. CDR3 nucleotide sequence: TGCAGTGCCGTAGTAGGGGTAGGAAGGGGCAATGAGCAGTTCTTC. The encoded protein is CSAVVGVGRGNEQFF.

This clonotype appeared once. Compared with germline, one end of the junction differs, possibly owing to a read error. The genes are TRBV20-1 and TRBJ1-1, with a possible D match to TRBD1 (5 bases). Germline V gene sequence: CDR1 DFQATT, CDR2 SNEGSKA (reference sequence). The CDR3 contains 16 residues. CDR3 residues: CSARPPGRPWNTKAFF. CDR3 coding DNA: TGCAGTGCTAGACCTCCGGGGCGCCCATGGAACACTAAAGCTTTCTTT.

This chain joins TRBV27 and TRBJ2-1; D tentatively reads TRBD1 or TRBD2 (5 bases each). This CDR3 has 15 residues. Trimming stripped 8 bases from V and 3 bases from J, with 17 bases between. Germline CDR1 is MNHEY and CDR2 is SMNVEV (reference sequence). The CDR3 DNA is TGTGCCAGCGGTACCCTGGGGACGGTCTACAATGAGCAGTTCTTC. Residues: CASGTLGTVYNEQFF.

Notes on this clonotype: A read error is possible here, since a much larger clone lies one base away. The rearrangement uses TRBV29-1 and TRBJ2-5, with TRBD2 matching 12 bases. Germline lookup yields CDR1 SQVTM and CDR2 ANQGSEA. This CDR3 has 13 residues. The CDR3 here is CSVGTSGRETRYF. The CDR3 bases are TGCAGCGTAGGGACTAGCGGGCGAGAGACCCGGTACTTC.

The chain links TRBV30 to TRBJ2-7, with D uncertain. The V and J ends lost 3 bases and 3 bases respectively, with 24 bases between them. Germline V lookup: CDR1 GTSNPN, CDR2 SVGIG (reference sequence). The CDR3 contains 17 residues. The CDR3 sequence: CAWSHGIGRRIHYEQYF. DNA for the CDR3: TGTGCCTGGAGCCATGGGATAGGGCGCCGCATACACTACGAGCAGTACTTC.

This clonotype was observed at least ten times. The chain combines TRBV19 with TRBJ2-1; D may be TRBD2 (5 bases). This CDR3 has 15 amino acids. V gave up 1 base and J gave up 7 bases, with 14 bases separating them. Germline values: CDR1 LNHDA, CDR2 SQIVND (reference sequence). The CDR3 sequence: CASSIGAEGGNEQFF. CDR3 coding DNA: TGTGCCAGTAGTATAGGCGCAGAGGGTGGGAATGAGCAGTTCTTC.

V is TRBV20-1 and J is TRBJ2-1; 8 nucleotides align to TRBD2. The J call is doubtful: the DNA matches TRBJ2-7 better. Germline lookup yields CDR1 DFQATT and CDR2 SNEGSKA (reference sequence). The CDR3 runs 15 residues. CDR3 sequence (DNA): TGCAGTGCTAGGGCCGCGAGCGGGGGATACAATGAGCAGTACTTC. It is translated as CSARAASGGYNEQYF.

This clonotype was seen a single time. One end of the junction varies from germline; a read error may be responsible. The chain employs TRBV10-3 and TRBJ1-2; perhaps TRBD1 as D (6 bases). CDR3 size: 12 residues. The germline gives CDR1 ENHRY, CDR2 SYGVKD. Here the CDR3 reads CAVSEGGGGYTF. The CDR3, as DNA: TGTGCCGTCAGTGAGGGGGGCGGTGGCTACACCTTC.

The chain links TRBV12-3 or TRBV12-4 to TRBJ2-7; 8 bases match TRBD1. The CDR3 runs 20 residues. The J segment lost 6 bases and the V segment lost 5 bases, leaving 27 bases of the junction unmatched. CDR3 residues: CASSLLPHTTQGANPFEQYF. CDR3 nucleotide sequence: TGTGCCAGCAGTCTACTTCCGCATACTACGCAGGGGGCGAACCCCTTCGAGCAGTACTTC.

This clonotype was detected a few times. CDR3 coding DNA: TGTGCCAGCAGACGGACAGGGATGGGCACCGGGGAGCTGTTTTTT. This gives the protein CASRRTGMGTGELFF. V gene TRBV12-3 or TRBV12-4 combines with J gene TRBJ2-2; 8 nucleotides agree with TRBD1. With 6 bases clipped from V and 4 bases from J, the junction kept 7 bases outside the gene matches. The CDR3 is made up of 15 amino acids.